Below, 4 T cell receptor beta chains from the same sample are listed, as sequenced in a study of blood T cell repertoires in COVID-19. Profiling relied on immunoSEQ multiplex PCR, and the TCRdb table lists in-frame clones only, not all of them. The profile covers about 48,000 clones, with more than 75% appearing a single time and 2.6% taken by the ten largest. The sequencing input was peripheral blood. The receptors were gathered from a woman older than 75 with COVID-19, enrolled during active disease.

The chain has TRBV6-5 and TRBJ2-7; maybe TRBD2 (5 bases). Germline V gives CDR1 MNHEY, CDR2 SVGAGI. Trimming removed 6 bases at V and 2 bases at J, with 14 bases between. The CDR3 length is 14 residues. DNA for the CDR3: TGTGCCAGCAGCCGACCGGCCGGGGCCTACGAGCAGTACTTC. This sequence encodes CASSRPAGAYEQYF.

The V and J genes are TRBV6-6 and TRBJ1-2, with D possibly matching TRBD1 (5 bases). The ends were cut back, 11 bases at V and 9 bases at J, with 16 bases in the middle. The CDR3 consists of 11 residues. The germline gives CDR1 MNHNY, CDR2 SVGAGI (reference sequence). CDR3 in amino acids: CAGLLMGRYTF. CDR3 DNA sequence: TGTGCCGGGCTTCTAATGGGGCGCTACACCTTC.

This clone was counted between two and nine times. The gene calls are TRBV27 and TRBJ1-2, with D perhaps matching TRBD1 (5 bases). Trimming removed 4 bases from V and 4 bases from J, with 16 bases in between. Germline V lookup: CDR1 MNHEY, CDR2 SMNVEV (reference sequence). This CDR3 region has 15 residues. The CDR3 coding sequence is TGTGCCAGCAGTTCATACACCGACAGAGTCTATGGCTACACCTTC. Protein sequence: CASSSYTDRVYGYTF.

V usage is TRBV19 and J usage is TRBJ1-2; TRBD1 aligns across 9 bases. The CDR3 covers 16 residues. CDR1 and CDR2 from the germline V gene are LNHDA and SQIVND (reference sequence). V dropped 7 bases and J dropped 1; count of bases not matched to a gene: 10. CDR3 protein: CASKEAGTGYNYGYTF. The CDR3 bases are TGTGCCAGTAAGGAAGCGGGGACAGGGTATAACTATGGCTACACCTTC.